This TCR beta chain was identified during a study of T-cell reconstitution after alpha-beta-depleted transplantation in children. Germline V gives CDR1 SGHTA, CDR2 FQGNSA. The V and J ends lost 5 bases and 0 bases respectively, with 6 bases between them. The CDR3 sequence is 13 residues long. This clonotype has at least ten counts. Its antigen is unknown. Unique molecular identifiers were incorporated during preparation of the TCRbeta library. TCRdb called the PCR reads again in MiXCR, with one record for every CDR3 protein. The sample holds 670,000 or so distinct CDR3 sequences, roughly 13% seen once. Study outcomes and limitations: Recipient T cells and thymic progenitors that survived gave rise to the high TCRbeta diversity observed at day 60 in some patients. T-cell numbers and diversity, one year after transplant, stemmed largely from T cells that were newly produced.

The genes are TRBV7-2 and TRBJ2-3; no firm D call. This clonotype originated in a girl under 10 years old with congenital amegakaryocytic thrombocytopenia, due to receive a stem cell transplant. The specimen comprised PBMCs, sampled before TCRalphabeta/CD19-depleted stem cell transplant. The CDR3 sequence: CASSISSTDTQYF. CDR3 in DNA: TGTGCCAGCAGCATCTCTAGCACAGATACGCAGTATTTT.